The 15 T cell receptor beta chains below were found in one sample sequenced in a study of cytomegalovirus exposure and HLA in healthy donors. 13 Jbeta primers and 60 Vbeta primers were used for the PCR. The assay was immunoSEQ multiplex PCR, and TCRdb's table has in-frame clones only and misses some. The sample yields approximately 160,000 clones, about four fifths seen once. Input material: PBMCs. The source is a male donor in good health and CMV-seronegative.

The V gene is TRBV5-3, the J gene TRBJ1-3; D may be TRBD1 (6 bases). TRBV5-3 is an open reading frame whose function is uncertain. The CDR3 contains 17 residues. Trimming shortened V by 2 bases and J by 0 bases, and 15 bases separated the two germline ends. The chain's CDR3 is CARSFIVTGDSGNTIYF. CDR3 in DNA: TGTGCCAGAAGCTTTATCGTGACAGGCGACTCTGGAAACACCATATATTTT.

The rearrangement joins TRBV19 to TRBJ2-2; maybe TRBD1 (5 bases). CDR1 and CDR2 (germline): LNHDA, SQIVND (reference sequence). The germline V and J ends were trimmed by 1 base and 4 bases, with 7 bases remaining between them. The CDR3 consists of 14 residues. The CDR3 is CASSIGGVTGELFF. CDR3 in DNA: TGTGCCAGTAGTATAGGGGGCGTCACCGGGGAGCTGTTTTTT.

The chain recombines TRBV6-5 with TRBJ2-7; 11 bases line up with TRBD2. With V trimmed by 6 bases and J by 5 bases, 9 bases remained unmatched. The CDR3 loop spans 15 amino acids. Germline V gene data show CDR1 as MNHEY and CDR2 as SVGAGI. CDR3 nucleotide sequence: TGTGCCAGCAGACCACTAGCGGGGGCTTACCACGAGCAGTACTTC. Translated, it gives CASRPLAGAYHEQYF.

This chain connects TRBV5-4 to TRBJ1-2; a weak D match, TRBD1 (6 bases). From germline, CDR1 is SGHNT and CDR2 YYREEE (reference sequence). This CDR3 region has 14 residues. The V end was cut by 1 base, the J end by 6 bases, with 13 bases between. CDR3 DNA sequence: TGTGCCAGCAGCTTGCAGGGGTCGGTGGATGGCTACACCTTC. Its protein is CASSLQGSVDGYTF. Drawing the rest from reference TRBV5-4 and TRBJ1-2, the complete variable domain is ETGVTQSPTHLIKTRGQQVTLRCSSQSGHNTVSWYQQALGQGPQFIFQYYREEENGRGNFPPRFSGLQFPNYSSELNVNALELDDSALYLCASSLQGSVDGYTFGSGTRLTVV.

The V and J genes are TRBV14 and TRBJ2-5; the D gene is possibly TRBD1 (5 bases). V was cut by 0 bases and J by 6 bases, with 11 bases left in between. CDR3 length equals 14 residues. CDR1 and CDR2 from the germline V gene are SGHDN and FVKESK. In DNA, the CDR3 is TGTGCCAGCAGCCAAGACCAGGGTAGGAAGACCCAGTACTTC. Protein product: CASSQDQGRKTQYF.

This sequence joins TRBV6-1 and TRBJ1-1; tentative D call: TRBD1 (5 bases). The CDR3 length is 14 residues. Germline-derived CDR1 and CDR2 are MNHNS and SASEGT. V was shortened by 8 bases and J by 3 bases, with 16 bases between the two germline ends. The CDR3 here is CASYGAIWDTEAFF. DNA for the CDR3: TGTGCCAGCTATGGGGCTATATGGGACACTGAAGCTTTCTTT.

The rearrangement uses TRBV18 and TRBJ2-7; D not certain. Germline CDR1 reads KGHSH; CDR2 reads LQKENI. The CDR3 spans 11 residues. V dropped 6 bases and J dropped 5 bases, with 8 bases sitting between them. Here the CDR3 reads CASSPVHEQYF. The CDR3 DNA is TGTGCCAGCTCCCCGGTCCACGAGCAGTACTTC.

The V and J genes are TRBV6-5 and TRBJ2-2, with a weak D call TRBD2 (5 bases). Trimming removed 5 bases at V and 6 bases at J, with 10 bases between. The CDR3 covers 13 residues. Germline-derived CDR1 and CDR2 are MNHEY and SVGAGI. The CDR3 DNA follows: TGTGCCAGCAGTGAAGCGGACCCCGGGGAGCTGTTTTTT. Encoded protein: CASSEADPGELFF.

The chain has TRBV7-9 and TRBJ2-1, with 10 bases that match TRBD2. The CDR3 runs 16 residues. Germline-derived CDR1 and CDR2 are SEHNR and FQNEAQ (reference sequence). Trimming took 5 bases from V and 2 from J; bases not matched to a gene: 6. The CDR3 nucleotides are TGTGCCAGCAGCCCGAGCGGGGGGGCGCCCTACAATGAGCAGTTCTTC. It is translated as CASSPSGGAPYNEQFF. Variable domain in full (rest from reference TRBV7-9 and TRBJ2-1): DTGVSQNPRHKITKRGQNVTFRCDPISEHNRLYWYRQTLGQGPEFLTYFQNEAQLEKSRLLSDRFSAERPKGSFSTLEIQRTEQGDSAMYLCASSPSGGAPYNEQFFGPGTRLTVL.

The gene calls are TRBV7-3 and TRBJ2-2; 12 bases are shared with TRBD2. CDR1 and CDR2 from the germline V gene are SGHTA and FQGTGA. Trimming at V came to 5 bases and at J to 5 bases, leaving 9 bases not matched to a gene. CDR3 length: 17 residues. The CDR3 DNA reads TGTGCCAGCAGCATGACTAGCGGGGGAGTAAGAACCGGGGAGCTGTTTTTT. It specifies CASSMTSGGVRTGELFF.

This chain connects TRBV27 to TRBJ1-5; D might be TRBD1 (5 bases). V was cut by 3 bases and J by 5 bases, with 14 bases left in between. This CDR3 is 15 amino acids long. The germline V gene encodes CDR1 MNHEY and CDR2 SMNVEV (reference sequence). The CDR3: CASSFWGDGDQPQHF. As DNA, the CDR3 is TGTGCCAGCAGTTTTTGGGGGGACGGGGATCAGCCCCAGCATTTT.

With regard to this clone: A junction boundary mismatches the germline segment, possibly from a read error. This chain uses TRBV28 with TRBJ1-1; D gene unclear. The CDR3 has 14 residues. Germline CDR1 and CDR2: MDHEN and SYDVKM. The CDR3 loop reads CASSLQTLNTKAFF. CDR3 coding DNA: TGTGCCAGCAGTTTACAGACCCTGAACACTAAAGCTTTCTTT.

This chain links TRBV7-9 with TRBJ2-7; perhaps TRBD2 as D (7 bases). CDR3 length: 15 residues. V gave up 1 base and J gave up 0 bases, with 10 bases separating them. Germline CDR1 reads SEHNR; CDR2 reads FQNEAQ (reference sequence). CDR3 DNA: TGTGCCAGCAGCTTAGAGGGGGGGAGCTCCTACGAGCAGTACTTC. Protein sequence: CASSLEGGSSYEQYF.

The gene calls are TRBV11-2 and TRBJ2-1; no clear D. The V end lost 0 bases, the J end lost 5 bases, and 11 bases lay between the germline ends. CDR3 size: 15 residues. Germline CDR1 and CDR2: SGHAT and FQNNGV. This chain's CDR3 is CASSLDIATNNEQFF. The CDR3 DNA sequence: TGTGCCAGCAGCTTAGATATAGCCACCAACAATGAGCAGTTCTTC.

The rearrangement uses TRBV27 and TRBJ2-5, with TRBD1 matching 8 bases. The DNA end is more similar to TRBJ2-7, so the J call may be wrong. This CDR3 is built from 15 residues. Germline CDR1 and CDR2: MNHEY and SMNVEV (reference sequence). The CDR3 reads CASSFATGDTYEQYF. The CDR3 region has the DNA TGTGCCAGCAGTTTCGCGACAGGGGATACCTACGAGCAGTACTTC.